These 19 T cell receptor beta chains came from one sample sequenced in a study of T cells after yellow fever vaccination. TCRdb analysed the 5' RACE reads with MiXCR anew, one entry per CDR3 protein. The repertoire holds a few hundred thousand distinct CDR3 sequences, around 4% seen once, with about a quarter in the top ten. The sequenced sample was PBMCs, obtained on the day of the yellow fever booster vaccination. Source of these receptors: a man aged 18 to 30 who received the YFV17D yellow fever vaccine.

The CDR3 region is CASSPRGLANEQFF. CDR3 sequence (DNA): TGTGCCAGCTCACCCAGAGGACTCGCAAATGAGCAGTTCTTC. This rearrangement joins TRBV18 to TRBJ2-1, with D perhaps TRBD2 (5 bases). V was clipped by 3 bases and J by 7 bases, with 13 bases between them. Germline V gene lookup returns CDR1 KGHSH and CDR2 LQKENI. This CDR3 has 14 amino acids.

The chain carries TRBV10-3 and TRBJ2-1, with a weak D call TRBD2 (5 bases). V lost 10 bases and J 5 bases, leaving 15 bases between the germline ends. This CDR3 is built from 13 residues. Germline CDR1 reads ENHRY; CDR2 reads SYGVKD. The CDR3 loop is CATRGAAHNEQFF. Here the CDR3 DNA reads TGTGCCACCCGAGGAGCGGCCCACAATGAGCAGTTCTTC.

This clonotype was counted ten times or more. The V and J genes are TRBV7-2 and TRBJ2-2; 9 nucleotides line up with TRBD2. The CDR3 is made up of 15 amino acids. Germline V lookup: CDR1 SGHTA, CDR2 FQGNSA. V gave up 5 bases and J gave up 6 bases; unmatched junction bases: 7. The CDR3 nucleotides are TGTGCCAGCAGCCCACAAGCGGGGGGATCCGGGGAGCTGTTTTTT. Its protein is CASSPQAGGSGELFF.

This clonotype was detected ten times or more. Here the CDR3 reads CASSVFGQGNSPLHF. For the CDR3, the DNA is TGTGCCAGCAGTGTTTTCGGACAGGGAAATTCACCCCTCCACTTT. The rearrangement joins TRBV2 to TRBJ1-6; TRBD1 aligns across 8 bases. The germline CDR1 and CDR2 sequences are SNHLY and FYNNEI. The CDR3 sequence is 15 residues long. The J segment lost 7 bases and the V segment lost 4 bases, leaving 6 bases of the junction unmatched.

This clonotype was recorded many times. CDR3 protein: CASLGGRQETQYF. The CDR3 DNA follows: TGTGCCAGCCTGGGGGGCAGGCAAGAGACCCAGTACTTC. The chain recombines TRBV12-3 or TRBV12-4 with TRBJ2-5; D possibly matches TRBD1 or TRBD2 (6 bases each). The ends were cut back, 8 bases at V and 2 bases at J, with 12 bases in the middle. This CDR3 spans 13 amino acids.

This chain uses TRBV12-3 or TRBV12-4 with TRBJ1-5; D remains unclear. The CDR3 runs 14 residues. V was pared by 3 bases and J by 5 bases, with 11 bases between. The CDR3 DNA follows: TGTGCCAGCAGTTTGGGAGGTCAAGATCAGCCCCAGCATTTT. Protein sequence: CASSLGGQDQPQHF.

This clonotype has ten or more counts. V is TRBV10-3 and J is TRBJ2-5, with D uncertain. Germline V CDR1 and CDR2: ENHRY, SYGVKD. V lost 2 bases and J lost 4, with 14 bases in between. The CDR3 runs 15 residues. CDR3 sequence: CAISEVAASSETQYF. Written as DNA, the CDR3 is TGTGCCATCAGTGAGGTAGCAGCGTCTTCAGAGACCCAGTACTTC.

The rearrangement joins TRBV15 to TRBJ2-5, with D perhaps TRBD1 or TRBD2 (5 bases each). CDR3 size: 17 residues. From germline, CDR1 is LNHNV and CDR2 YYDKDF (reference sequence). Trimming pared 0 bases from V and 4 bases from J, leaving 18 bases between. For the CDR3, the DNA is TGTGCCACCAGCAGAGATCGTCGGGCAGGGACGAGAGAGACCCAGTACTTC. The encoded protein is CATSRDRRAGTRETQYF.

This clonotype was seen ten or more times. The chain links TRBV20-1 to TRBJ1-2; D call uncertain. The CDR3 has 12 amino acids. Germline-derived CDR1 and CDR2 are DFQATT and SNEGSKA (reference sequence). V was pared by 3 bases and J by 4 bases, with 9 bases between. CDR3 amino acids: CSARWLLYGYTF. In nucleotides, the CDR3 is TGCAGTGCTAGGTGGCTCCTCTATGGCTACACCTTC.

In its sample, this clonotype was seen a few times. V usage is TRBV12-3 or TRBV12-4 and J usage is TRBJ2-2, with D possibly matching TRBD2 (6 bases). The V end was cut by 6 bases, the J end by 4 bases, with 18 bases between. This CDR3 contains 16 residues. CDR3 in DNA: TGTGCCAGCAGGGACGGGACGTCGCGGGGCACCGGGGAGCTGTTTTTT. Its translation is CASRDGTSRGTGELFF.

This clonotype was counted at least ten times. The chain combines TRBV29-1 with TRBJ2-3; D is uncertain. The CDR3 loop spans 12 amino acids. Per germline, CDR1 SQVTM and CDR2 ANQGSEA. V lost 4 bases and J 1 base, leaving 6 bases between the germline ends. The CDR3 is CSVAGRTDTQYF. The CDR3 region has the DNA TGCAGCGTTGCGGGCCGCACAGATACGCAGTATTTT.

This clonotype was detected many times. The chain links TRBV21-1 to TRBJ1-1. TRBV21-1 is labeled a pseudogene. The CDR3 has 15 residues. The CDR3 reads CASSKRRETNTEAFF. Here the CDR3 DNA reads TGTGCCAGCAGCAAACGGCGAGAAACGAACACTGAAGCTTTCTTT.

The V and J genes are TRBV28 and TRBJ2-7; TRBD1 matches at 7 bases. V was clipped by 4 bases and J by 4 bases; unmatched bases: 7. This CDR3 spans 14 amino acids. The germline CDR1 and CDR2 sequences are MDHEN and SYDVKM. CDR3 DNA: TGTGCCAGCAGTTCATACTACAGGGGTTACGAGCAGTACGTC. Amino acid sequence: CASSSYYRGYEQYV.

The sample holds many counts of this clonotype. This chain joins TRBV11-2 and TRBJ2-3; D is possibly TRBD1 or TRBD2 (5 bases each). Trimming took off 1 base at V and 6 bases at J, with 14 bases between the two ends. The CDR3 loop spans 15 amino acids. The germline V gene encodes CDR1 SGHAT and CDR2 FQNNGV. The CDR3 loop is CASSLGGWGRDTQYF. The CDR3 region has the DNA TGTGCCAGCAGCTTAGGGGGGTGGGGAAGGGATACGCAGTATTTT.

This clonotype was observed many times. J is TRBJ2-6 and V is TRBV6-2 or TRBV6-3; D not resolved. The germline V gene has CDR1 MNHEY and CDR2 SVGEGT. CDR3 length: 15 residues. Deletions cut 5 bases from V and 0 bases from J, with 8 bases between. CDR3 DNA sequence: TGTGCCAGCAGTACCCCGATCTCTGGGGCCAACGTCCTGACTTTC. This codes for CASSTPISGANVLTF.

This clonotype was seen more than once but under ten times. The chain employs TRBV4-3 and TRBJ2-2; TRBD2 agrees at 7 bases. CDR1 is LGHNA, CDR2 YSLEER, per germline. The length of the CDR3 is 15 residues. The V gene end was trimmed by 4 bases and the J gene end by 5 bases; junction bases not matched to a gene: 7. The CDR3: CASSRGGVWTGELFF. The CDR3, as DNA: TGCGCCAGCAGCCGTGGGGGGGTTTGGACCGGGGAGCTGTTTTTT.

This clonotype was counted at least ten times. The CDR3: CASSYSGVVGELFF. CDR3 bases: TGTGCCAGCAGTTACTCTGGGGTGGTCGGGGAGCTGTTTTTT. The chain has TRBV6-5 and TRBJ2-2, with no clear D. Germline V gives CDR1 MNHEY, CDR2 SVGAGI. This CDR3 spans 14 amino acids. The germline V and J ends were trimmed by 0 bases and 7 bases, with 9 bases remaining between them.

This clonotype was detected a few times. The rearrangement uses TRBV5-4 and TRBJ1-1, with a weak D call TRBD1 (6 bases). Germline V CDR1 and CDR2: SGHNT, YYREEE (reference sequence). V lost 4 bases and J lost 0, with 10 bases in between. CDR3 length: 14 residues. CDR3 DNA sequence: TGTGCCAGCAGCGCGGACAGCATGAACACTGAAGCTTTCTTT. As protein: CASSADSMNTEAFF.

This clonotype was recorded at least ten times. V usage is TRBV5-1 and J usage is TRBJ2-2; D call uncertain. Looked up from germline, CDR1 is SGHRS and CDR2 is YFSETQ. This CDR3 region has 12 residues. The V gene lost 3 bases and the J gene lost 7 bases, with 7 bases spanning the gap. The CDR3 reads CASSYVIGELFF. The CDR3 DNA is TGCGCCAGCAGCTATGTCATCGGGGAGCTGTTTTTT.